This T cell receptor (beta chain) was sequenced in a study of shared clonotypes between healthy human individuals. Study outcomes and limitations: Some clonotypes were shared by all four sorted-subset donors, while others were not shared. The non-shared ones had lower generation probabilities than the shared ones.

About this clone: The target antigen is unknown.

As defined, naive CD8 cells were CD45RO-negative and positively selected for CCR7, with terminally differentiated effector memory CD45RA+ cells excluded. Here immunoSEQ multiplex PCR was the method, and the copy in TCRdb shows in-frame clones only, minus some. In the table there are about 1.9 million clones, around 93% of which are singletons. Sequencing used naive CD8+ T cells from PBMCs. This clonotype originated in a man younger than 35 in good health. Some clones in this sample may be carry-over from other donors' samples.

In DNA, the CDR3 is TGTGCCAGCAGCTCCGGGCATAGCGGGAGCCACGAGCAGTACTTC. Translation gives CASSSGHSGSHEQYF. The chain recombines TRBV9 with TRBJ2-7, with TRBD2 matching over 9 bases. CDR3 length: 15 residues. V trimming: 4 bases; J trimming: 5 bases; junction bases outside the gene matches: 10. Per germline, CDR1 SGDLS and CDR2 YYNGEE.